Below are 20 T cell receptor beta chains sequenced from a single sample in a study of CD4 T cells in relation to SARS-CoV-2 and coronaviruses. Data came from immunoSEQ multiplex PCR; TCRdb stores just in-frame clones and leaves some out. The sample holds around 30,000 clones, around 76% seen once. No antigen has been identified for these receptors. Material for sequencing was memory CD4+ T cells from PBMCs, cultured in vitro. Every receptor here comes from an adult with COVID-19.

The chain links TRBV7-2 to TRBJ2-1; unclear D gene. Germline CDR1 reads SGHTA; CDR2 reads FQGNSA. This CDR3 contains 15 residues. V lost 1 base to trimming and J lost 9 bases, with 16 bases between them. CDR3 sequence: CASSLDSNSVSEQFF. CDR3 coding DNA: TGTGCCAGCAGCTTAGACTCTAACTCAGTCAGTGAGCAGTTCTTC. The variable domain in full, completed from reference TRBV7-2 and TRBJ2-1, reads GAGVSQSPSNKVTEKGKDVELRCDPISGHTALYWYRQSLGQGLEFLIYFQGNSAPDKSGLPSDRFSAERTGGSVSTLTIQRTQQEDSAVYLCASSLDSNSVSEQFFGPGTRLTVL.

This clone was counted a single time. The CDR3 sequence: CASVGQTGNTIYF. The CDR3 region has the DNA TGTGCCAGCGTAGGACAGACTGGAAACACCATATATTTT. The genes are TRBV6-5 and TRBJ1-3; D may be TRBD1 (6 bases). Germline V gene sequence: CDR1 MNHEY, CDR2 SVGAGI. This CDR3 comprises 13 residues. V was clipped by 8 bases and J by 2 bases, with 10 bases between them.

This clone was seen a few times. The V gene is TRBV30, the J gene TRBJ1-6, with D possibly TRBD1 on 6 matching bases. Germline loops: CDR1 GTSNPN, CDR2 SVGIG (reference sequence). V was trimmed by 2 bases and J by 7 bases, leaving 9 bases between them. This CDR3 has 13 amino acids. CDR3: CAWSRGMNSPLHF. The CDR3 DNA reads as TGTGCCTGGAGTAGGGGGATGAATTCACCCCTCCACTTT.

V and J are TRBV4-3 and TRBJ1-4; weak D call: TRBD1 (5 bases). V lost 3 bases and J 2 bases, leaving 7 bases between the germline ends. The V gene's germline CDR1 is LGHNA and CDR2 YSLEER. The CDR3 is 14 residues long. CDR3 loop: CASSQWGTNEKLFF. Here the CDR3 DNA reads TGCGCCAGCAGCCAGTGGGGCACTAATGAAAAACTGTTTTTT.

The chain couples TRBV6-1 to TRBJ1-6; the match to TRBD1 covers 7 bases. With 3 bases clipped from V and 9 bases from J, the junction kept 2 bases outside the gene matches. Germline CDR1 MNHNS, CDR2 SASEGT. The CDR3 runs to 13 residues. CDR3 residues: CASSDDRASPLHF. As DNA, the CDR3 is TGTGCCAGCAGTGACGACAGGGCTTCACCCCTCCACTTT.

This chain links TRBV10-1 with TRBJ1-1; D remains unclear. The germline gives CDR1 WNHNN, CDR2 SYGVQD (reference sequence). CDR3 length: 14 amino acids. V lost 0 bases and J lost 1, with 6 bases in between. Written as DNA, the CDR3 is TGCGCCAGCAGTGAGTCGCCAGCGAACACTGAAGCTTTCTTT. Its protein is CASSESPANTEAFF.

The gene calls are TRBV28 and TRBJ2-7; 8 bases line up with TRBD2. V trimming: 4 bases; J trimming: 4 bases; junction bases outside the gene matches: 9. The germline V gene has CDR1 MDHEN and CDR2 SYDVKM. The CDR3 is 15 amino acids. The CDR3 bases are TGTGCCAGCAGTTCGCGACTAGCGCCCCGTTACGAGCAGTACTTC. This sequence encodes CASSSRLAPRYEQYF.

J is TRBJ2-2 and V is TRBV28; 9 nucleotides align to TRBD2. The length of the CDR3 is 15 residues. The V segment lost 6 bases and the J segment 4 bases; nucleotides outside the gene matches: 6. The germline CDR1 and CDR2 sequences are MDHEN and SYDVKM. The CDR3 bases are TGTGCCAGCAGAACCTCGACTAGCGGCACCGGGGAGCTGTTTTTT. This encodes CASRTSTSGTGELFF.

The chain's CDR3 is CAWSVGRESLPQETQYF. The CDR3 DNA reads TGTGCCTGGAGTGTGGGGCGGGAGTCCTTACCCCAAGAGACCCAGTACTTC. The rearrangement joins TRBV30 to TRBJ2-5; 7 positions agree with TRBD2. The ends lost 0 bases at V and 1 base at J; junction bases unmatched: 11. CDR1 GTSNPN and CDR2 SVGIG come from the germline V gene (reference sequence). There are 17 residues in the CDR3. Variable domain in full (rest from reference TRBV30 and TRBJ2-5): SQTIHQWPATLVQPVGSPLSLECTVEGTSNPNLYWYRQAAGRGLQLLFYSVGIGQISSEVPQNLSASRPQDRQFILSSKKLLLSDSGFYLCAWSVGRESLPQETQYFGPGTRLLVL.

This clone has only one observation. CDR3 nucleotide sequence: TGTGCCAGTTCGAGAGGTCCCGCCTCTGGGGCCAACGTCCTGACTTTC. This translates into CASSRGPASGANVLTF. The V gene is TRBV28, the J gene TRBJ2-6; no firm D call. Trimming stripped 9 bases from V and 0 bases from J, with 15 bases between. CDR3 size: 16 residues. Germline V gene data show CDR1 as MDHEN and CDR2 as SYDVKM.

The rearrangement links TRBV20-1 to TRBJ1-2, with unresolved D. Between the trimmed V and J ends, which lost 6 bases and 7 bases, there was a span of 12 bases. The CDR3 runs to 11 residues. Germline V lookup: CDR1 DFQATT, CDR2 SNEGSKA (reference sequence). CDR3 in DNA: TGCAGTGCGGTGGATGAGGGTGGCTACACCTTC. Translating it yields CSAVDEGGYTF.

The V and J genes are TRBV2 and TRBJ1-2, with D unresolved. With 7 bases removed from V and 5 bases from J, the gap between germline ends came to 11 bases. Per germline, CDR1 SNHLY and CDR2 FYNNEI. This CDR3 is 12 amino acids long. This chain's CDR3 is CASTAGLYGYTF. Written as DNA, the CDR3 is TGTGCCAGCACAGCGGGTTTGTATGGCTACACCTTC.

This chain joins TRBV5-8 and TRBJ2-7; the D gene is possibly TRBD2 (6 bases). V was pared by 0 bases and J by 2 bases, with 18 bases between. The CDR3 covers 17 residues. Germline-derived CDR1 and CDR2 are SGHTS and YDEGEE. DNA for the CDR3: TGTGCCAGCAGCTTGGCATCTGCATTTGGGACTGCCTACGAGCAGTACTTC. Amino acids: CASSLASAFGTAYEQYF.

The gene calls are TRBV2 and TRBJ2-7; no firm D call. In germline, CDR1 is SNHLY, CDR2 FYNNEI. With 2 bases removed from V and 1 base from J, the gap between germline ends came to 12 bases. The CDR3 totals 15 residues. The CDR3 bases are TGTGCCAGCAGTGAATCTGGAGTGGGTTCCTACGAGCAGTACTTC. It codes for CASSESGVGSYEQYF.

The CDR3 bases are TGTGCCAGCAGCTTTTTTAGCTCGAGCGACAATGAGCAGTTCTTC. As protein: CASSFFSSSDNEQFF. The genes are TRBV7-2 and TRBJ2-1; D gene unclear. Germline CDR1 SGHTA, CDR2 FQGNSA. Between the trimmed V and J ends, which lost 3 bases and 5 bases, there was a span of 14 bases. This CDR3 is built from 15 residues.

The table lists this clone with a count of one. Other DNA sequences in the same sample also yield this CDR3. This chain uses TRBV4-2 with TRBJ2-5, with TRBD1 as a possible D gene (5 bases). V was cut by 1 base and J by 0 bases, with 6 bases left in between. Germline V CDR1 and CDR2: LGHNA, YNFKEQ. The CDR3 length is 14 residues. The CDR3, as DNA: TGTGCCAGCAGCCAAGTAGGGGACCAAGAGACCCAGTACTTC. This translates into CASSQVGDQETQYF.

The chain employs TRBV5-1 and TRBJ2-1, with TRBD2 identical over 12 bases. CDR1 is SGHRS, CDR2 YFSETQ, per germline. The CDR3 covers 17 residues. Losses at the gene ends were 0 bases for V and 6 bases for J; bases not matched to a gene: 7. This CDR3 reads CASSLGLAGGLSNEQFF. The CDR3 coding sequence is TGCGCCAGCAGCTTGGGGCTAGCGGGAGGGCTAAGCAATGAGCAGTTCTTC.

The CDR3 reads CASSRGTGQETQYF. The CDR3 DNA reads as TGTGCCAGCAGTCGCGGGACAGGACAAGAGACCCAGTACTTC. The genes are TRBV6-5 and TRBJ2-5; 8 positions match TRBD1. Germline V gene lookup returns CDR1 MNHEY and CDR2 SVGAGI. CDR3 length equals 14 residues. J lost 2 bases, V lost 5 bases, and 4 bases had no gene match.

The CDR3 DNA follows: TGTGCCACCAGCAGAGATCGCCTCGGGACTAGGAGATACAATGAGCAGTTCTTC. It translates to CATSRDRLGTRRYNEQFF. The V and J genes are TRBV15 and TRBJ2-1; TRBD2 aligns across 8 bases. J gave up 4 bases and V 0 bases, and 11 bases lay outside the gene matches. The CDR3 has 18 amino acids. In germline, CDR1 is LNHNV, CDR2 YYDKDF (reference sequence).

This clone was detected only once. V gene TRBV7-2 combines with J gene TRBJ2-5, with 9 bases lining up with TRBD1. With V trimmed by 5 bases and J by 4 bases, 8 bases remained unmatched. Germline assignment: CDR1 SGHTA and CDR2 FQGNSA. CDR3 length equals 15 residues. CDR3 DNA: TGTGCCAGCAGCGGAGGACAGGGGATGGGAGAGACCCAGTACTTC. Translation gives CASSGGQGMGETQYF.